This T cell receptor (beta chain) was documented in a study of identical twins (dated by TCRdb to the mid-2010s). Study-level background: To test whether fetal clonotypes persist, the study used deep sequencing on TCR alpha and beta repertoires from monozygotic twins, unrelated adults of various ages, and cord blood. Replicate twin experiments were performed at different times using different library preparation protocols to rule out contamination. Broader findings and caveats from the paper: Zero-insertion analyses could be partly confounded by invariant T cells such as MAIT and iNKT, though diverse VJ usage argued against such confounding for most clonotypes. Because the same donors could not be followed over many years, the conclusions relied on cross-sectional statistical analysis. Out-of-frame TCR alpha sharing in monozygotic twins was systematically underestimated by recombination models, whereas sharing between unrelated individuals was in agreement with the recombination models. In beta out-of-frame sequences, excess twin sharing was weaker, because having fewer shared sequences lowered the signal-to-noise ratio. Compared with coincidental sharing between unrelated individuals, out-of-frame TCR alpha sequences shared between twins showed an excess of sequences with low generation probability. Abundant cord blood beta clonotypes had fewer insertions, young adult naive repertoires showed a similar but weaker trend, and memory repertoires showed no such trend.

Notes on this clonotype: The specificity of this receptor is unknown. Qualities for individual bases were not recorded, and no much larger clone is one base off.

The CDR3 goes from the cysteine to the phenylalanine over 16 residues. This entry keeps only the CDR3 DNA: 48 bases, framed from base 1. Relative to germline, V is missing 2 bases and J is missing 2 bases, with 2 bases of the junction outside any gene match. Taken from the germline V gene, the CDR1 and CDR2 loops are LGHNA and YNFKEQ. The method was 5' RACE. TCRdb records Illumina HiSeq 2000 as the sequencer. Template switching added a universal primer binding site, and the final cDNA carried a unique molecular identifier that allowed TCR cDNA molecules to be counted accurately. First-strand cDNA for TCR alpha and beta chains was synthesized from specific primers in the conserved constant-segment region. To control for contamination, every cDNA library was double barcoded, receiving both a SMART-Mk sample barcode and Illumina barcodes. TruSeq adapter sequences and Illumina sample barcodes were added in two successive PCR steps. TCR alpha and beta cDNA libraries were sequenced on the Illumina HiSeq platform with custom primers. The authors' pipeline ran thus. Unique molecular identifiers were extracted from raw reads with MiGEC, and CDR3 positions were determined with MiXCR. Recombination models were inferred per individual with the repgenHMM and IGoR tools using an EM algorithm. Shared clonotype analysis was performed with the tcR package in R, normalizing sharing by the product of cloneset sizes. To study raw recombination without the effects of thymic and clonal selection, out-of-frame nonproductive sequences were analyzed. TCRdb ran its own pipeline on the public reads, namely fastp trimming at Q25 and MiXCR clone calling, and kept in-frame beta chains. Entries are consolidated by CDR3 protein sequence, retaining the most common genes and DNA. TCRdb's processing, not the authors', yielded these V and J calls. In all, the sample holds around 450,000 distinct CDR3 sequences, and 11% to 15% of those were seen once. More than 0.5% of the sample is held by the ten biggest clonotypes.

Every donor in the study was a healthy Caucasian. Three pairs of female monozygotic twins, all aged about 18 to 29 years, made up the twin cohort. Positive isolation kits from Invitrogen were used to isolate CD4+ and CD8+ T cell populations. These records were also assigned to another study, of yellow fever vaccine responses in identical twins. Looking at the second paper: The T cell response to vaccination in identical twins was reported by the authors to appear partly convergent and partly personalized. Focusing on identical twins, the study followed the T cell clones that responded to the vaccine, and did so with precision.

The sequenced material came from CD4+ T cells sorted from blood. The rearranged segments are TRBV4-2 and TRBJ2-7; the central 14 bases match TRBD2. The TCR comes from a woman between 18 and 29 years old in good health. The CDR3 region: CASSQTTSGRAYEQYF. The DNA sequence is given as TGTGCCAGCAGCCAAACGACTAGCGGGAGGGCCTACGAGCAGTACTTC.